A single count supports the clone carrying this T cell receptor beta chain. Trimming at V came to 10 bases and at J to 8 bases, leaving 10 bases not matched to a gene. CDR1 SEHNR and CDR2 FQNEAQ come from the germline V gene (reference sequence). CDR3 size: 14 residues. Sequencing was performed with immunoSEQ multiplex PCR; in TCRdb, only in-frame clones are kept and a portion is missing. The table has 35,000 to 45,000 clones, around 94% seen once. These data come from a study of blood T cell repertoires in COVID-19. Study details: Spain, Italy and the United States supplied samples that represented acute and convalescent COVID-19. The cDNA or gDNA used as material had been derived from T cells, B-cell-depleted T cells, or PBMCs.

Seattle's enrolled individuals joined amid active infection and were then monitored longitudinally. The receptor's source is a man in his fifties or sixties with COVID-19, enrolled during active disease. J is TRBJ2-1 and V is TRBV7-9; TRBD2 matches 11 bases. The sample taken for sequencing was peripheral blood. CDR3 residues: CATTTSGGVYEQFF. The CDR3 DNA sequence: TGTGCCACCACAACTAGCGGGGGAGTATATGAGCAGTTCTTC.